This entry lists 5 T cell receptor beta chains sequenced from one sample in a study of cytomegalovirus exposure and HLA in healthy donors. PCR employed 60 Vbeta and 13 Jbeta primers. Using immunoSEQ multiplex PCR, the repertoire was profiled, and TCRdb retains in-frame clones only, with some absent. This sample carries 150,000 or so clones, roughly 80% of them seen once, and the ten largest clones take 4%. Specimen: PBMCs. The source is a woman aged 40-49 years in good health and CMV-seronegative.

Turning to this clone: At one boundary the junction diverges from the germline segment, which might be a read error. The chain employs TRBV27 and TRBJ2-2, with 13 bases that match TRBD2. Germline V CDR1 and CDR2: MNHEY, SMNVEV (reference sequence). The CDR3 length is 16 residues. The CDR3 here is CASSLLAGGNAGELFF. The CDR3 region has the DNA TGTGCCAGCAGTCTACTAGCGGGGGGGAACGCCGGGGAGCTGTTTTTT.

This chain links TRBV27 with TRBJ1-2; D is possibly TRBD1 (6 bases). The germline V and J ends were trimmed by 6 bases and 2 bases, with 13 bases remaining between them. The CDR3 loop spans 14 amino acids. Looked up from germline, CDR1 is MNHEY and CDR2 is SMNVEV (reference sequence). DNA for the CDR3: TGTGCCAGCAGCCCCCGTGGGGGCAACTATGGCTACACCTTC. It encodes CASSPRGGNYGYTF.

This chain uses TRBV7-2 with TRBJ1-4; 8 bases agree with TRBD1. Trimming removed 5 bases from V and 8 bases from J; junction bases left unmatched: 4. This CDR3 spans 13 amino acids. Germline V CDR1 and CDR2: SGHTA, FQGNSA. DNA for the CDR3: TGTGCCAGCAGCCGCGGGACAGGCGAAAAACTGTTTTTT. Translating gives CASSRGTGEKLFF.

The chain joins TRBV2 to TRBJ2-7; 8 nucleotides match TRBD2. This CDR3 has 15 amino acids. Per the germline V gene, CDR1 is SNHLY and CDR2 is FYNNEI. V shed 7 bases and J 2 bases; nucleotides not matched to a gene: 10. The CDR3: CASKPGGGNTYEQYF. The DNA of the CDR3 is TGTGCCAGCAAGCCCGGCGGGGGGAACACCTACGAGCAGTACTTC.

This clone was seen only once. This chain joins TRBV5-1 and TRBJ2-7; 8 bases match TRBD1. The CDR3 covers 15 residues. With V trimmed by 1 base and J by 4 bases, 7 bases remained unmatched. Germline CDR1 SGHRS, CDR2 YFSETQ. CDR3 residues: CASSLSGGPTYEQYF. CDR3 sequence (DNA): TGCGCCAGCAGCTTGTCAGGGGGCCCAACTTACGAGCAGTACTTC.